This TCR beta chain was recovered during a study of human thymus T cells. From resections taken during corrective heart surgery, the thymus tissue was obtained. Those donating were healthy Finnish infants in corrective surgery for congenital heart defects. Overall study findings and caveats: Related research described thymic repertoires that were highly overlapping among unrelated individuals. Thymic and blood repertoires seemed to favor certain V and J genes.

Libraries were prepared by immunoSEQ multiplex PCR; TCRdb keeps only in-frame clonotypes and omits some of them. The table has roughly 130,000 clones, around 94% seen once. CDR1 and CDR2 from the germline V gene are SGHAT and FQNNGV. The CDR3 extends over 17 amino acids. V was clipped by 5 bases and J by 5 bases; unmatched bases: 13. Remarks on this clone: As yet, its antigen is unknown.

The chain combines TRBV11-2 with TRBJ2-2; 8 bases fit TRBD1. The TCR was taken from a boy under three years old with a congenital heart defect but otherwise immunologically healthy. Sequenced sample: thymus tissue. CDR3 region: CASSLVLTGAETGELFF. The DNA of the CDR3 is TGTGCCAGCAGCCTAGTCCTGACAGGGGCAGAGACCGGGGAGCTGTTTTTT.